This T cell receptor (beta chain) was retrieved from a study of vaccination and CD4 T cells after COVID-19. The overall study: Investigators took post-vaccine samples a median approximately 73 days after dose two, within a range of 14 to 241.

Study-level results: Median reactive clonotypes, those recognizing SARS-CoV-2, rose from 21 to 38, not significantly.

Germline values: CDR1 MNHNS, CDR2 SASEGT. The junction had 5 bases not matched to a gene; V was cut back by 4 bases and J by 4 bases. CDR3 length equals 14 residues. Turning to this clonotype: Its antigen is unknown.

Specified treatment: approximately 9-day PBMC culture with coronavirus spike peptide pools or control peptides (ViraFEST assay). Ahead of the COVID-19 pandemic (2011-2018), the CD4+ T cells of the unexposed donor were collected. ViraFEST sequenced TCRs after peptide-pool expansion of antigen-specific T cells. Every well contained some 2 million PBMCs, which were grown with around 10 IU/ml IL-2 and about 10 ug/ml peptide pools. The Oncomine TCR Beta short-read assay sequenced DNA from cultured CD4+ T cells. TCRdb reprocessed the PCR reads via MiXCR and lists one record per CDR3 protein. This sample has about 9,900 distinct CDR3 sequences, with around a third found just once.

The chain links TRBV6-1 to TRBJ2-7; 9 bases fit TRBD1. The specimen sequenced was CD4+ T cells from blood, cultured in vitro. The sequence was obtained from a human donor in good health. The CDR3 spells CASSAGTGKYEQYF. The CDR3 bases are TGTGCCAGCAGTGCTGGGACAGGGAAATACGAGCAGTACTTC.